Given below is one T cell receptor beta chain in context. The specificity of this receptor is unknown. Base qualities were left out, and no much larger clone turns up one base away. This entry belongs to a study of chemoradiotherapy in HPV16-positive cancers (dated by TCRdb to between 2021 and 2022). In the study overall: Candidate HPV-specific T-cell clones and common TCR motifs were defined by functional T-cell assays performed on cells from a couple of HPV16-positive patients. Whether T-cell immunity against the HPV oncoproteins E6 and E7 changes during chemoradiotherapy and whether survival is affected by this immunity were examined in the study. The candidate HPV-specific TCRs and motifs were then tracked in TCR repertoires from over 85 patients with HPV-related cancers.

As encoded in the germline V gene, CDR1 is MNHNS while CDR2 is SASEGT. Reading from cysteine to phenylalanine, the CDR3 counts 13 amino acids. CDR3 DNA is the only sequence kept; it has 39 bases, read in frame from the first base. V is cut by 7 bases and J by 6 bases, and the space between the germline ends is 13 bases. Repertoires were sampled repeatedly over the course of chemoradiotherapy so that clonal expansion in the tumor microenvironment could be followed. Points the paper makes about the study in general: Expansion of candidate HPV-specific clones and E7-related TCR motifs was observed in the tumor microenvironment during treatment, whereas no such expansion was observed for non-HPV-specific T cells. The functional definition of HPV-specific T cells was derived from only two HPV16-positive patients, and the survival association was reported for HPV16-positive patients. In HPV16-positive patients, expansion of HPV-responsive T cells during chemoradiotherapy was associated with improved recurrence-free survival.

Receptor amplification or capture employed the immunoSEQ multiplex PCR assay. In its TCRdb copy, this immuneACCESS table keeps in-frame sequences only and misses some clones. Where compared with another copy, unresolved V genes explain less than half of these, and the others have no known cause. A total of over 10,000 clones appear in this sample, 63% of them only once. Approximately 19% of the sample comes from the top ten. The chain was built from TRBV6-1 and TRBJ1-3, with a tentative D gene TRBD1 over 5 matching bases. This clonotype was sampled from a human donor with HPV-associated anogenital cancer. Sample collection occurred from a patient who underwent chemoradiotherapy. The CDR3 has the sequence CASILRGENTIYF. The sequence in DNA is TGTGCCAGCATATTGAGGGGTGAAAACACCATATATTTT.